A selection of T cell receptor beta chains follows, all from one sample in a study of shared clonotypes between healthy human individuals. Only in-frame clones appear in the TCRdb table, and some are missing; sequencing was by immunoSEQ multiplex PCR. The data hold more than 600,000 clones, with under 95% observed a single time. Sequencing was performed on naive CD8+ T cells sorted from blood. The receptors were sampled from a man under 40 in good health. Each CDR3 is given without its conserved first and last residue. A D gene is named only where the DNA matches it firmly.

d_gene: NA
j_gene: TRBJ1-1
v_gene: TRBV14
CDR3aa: ASSLWGEAF

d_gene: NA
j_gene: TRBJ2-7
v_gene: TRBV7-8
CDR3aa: ASSLESGDEQY

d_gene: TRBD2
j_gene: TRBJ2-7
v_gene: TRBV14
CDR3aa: ASSQERLAGAYEQY

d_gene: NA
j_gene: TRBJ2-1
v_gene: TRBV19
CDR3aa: ASSFGLYNEQF

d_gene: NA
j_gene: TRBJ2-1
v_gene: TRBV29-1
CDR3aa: SVDWEYEQF

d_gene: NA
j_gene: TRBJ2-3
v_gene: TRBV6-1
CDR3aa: ASSGSTSTDTQY

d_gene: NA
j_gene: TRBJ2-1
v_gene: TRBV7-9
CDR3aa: ASSSRGNEQF

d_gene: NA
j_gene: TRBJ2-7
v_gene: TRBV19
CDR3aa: ASSMTQGRGRYEQY

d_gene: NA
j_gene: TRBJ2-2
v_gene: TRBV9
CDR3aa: ASSVVTGAPNTGELF

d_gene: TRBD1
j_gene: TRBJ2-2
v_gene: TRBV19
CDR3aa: ASTGTGRTGELF

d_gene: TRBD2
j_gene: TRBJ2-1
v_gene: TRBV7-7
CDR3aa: ASSLSSGNHNEQF

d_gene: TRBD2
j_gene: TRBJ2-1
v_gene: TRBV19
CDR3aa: ASSSASGSSYNEQF

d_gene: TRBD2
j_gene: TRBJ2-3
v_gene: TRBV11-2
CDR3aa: ASSLLAARRSSTDTQY

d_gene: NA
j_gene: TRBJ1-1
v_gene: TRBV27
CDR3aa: ASRPLPPSEAF

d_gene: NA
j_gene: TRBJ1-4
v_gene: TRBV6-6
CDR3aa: ASSFTGPGGEKLF

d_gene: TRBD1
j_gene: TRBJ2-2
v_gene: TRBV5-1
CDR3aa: ASSPLRQGTRGVELF

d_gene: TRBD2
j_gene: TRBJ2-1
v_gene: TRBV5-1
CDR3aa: ASSSDVLAGEGNEQF

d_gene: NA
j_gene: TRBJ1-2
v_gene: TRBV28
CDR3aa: ASCLGWDGYT

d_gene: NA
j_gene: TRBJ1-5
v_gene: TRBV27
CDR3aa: ASSTGVSQPQH

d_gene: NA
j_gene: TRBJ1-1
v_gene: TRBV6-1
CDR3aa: ASSEGHLRFETEAF

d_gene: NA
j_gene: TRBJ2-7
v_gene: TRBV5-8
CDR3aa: ASSLVGSSYEQY

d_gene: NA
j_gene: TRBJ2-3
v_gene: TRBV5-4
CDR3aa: ASSLSVDTQY

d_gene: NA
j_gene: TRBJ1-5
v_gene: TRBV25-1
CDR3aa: ASSEGFSNQPQH

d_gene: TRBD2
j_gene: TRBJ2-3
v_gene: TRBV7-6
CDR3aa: ASSLRPPLAGGYTDTQY

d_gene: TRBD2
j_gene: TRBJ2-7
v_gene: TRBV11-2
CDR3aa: ASSFTSGMKRTYEQY

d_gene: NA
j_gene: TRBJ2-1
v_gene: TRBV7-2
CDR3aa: ASSLKASPSEQF

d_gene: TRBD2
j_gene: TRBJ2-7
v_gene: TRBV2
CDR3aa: ASTGGRVDEQY

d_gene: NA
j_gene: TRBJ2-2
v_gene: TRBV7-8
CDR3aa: ASSFWGDTGELF

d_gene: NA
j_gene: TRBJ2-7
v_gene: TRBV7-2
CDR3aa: ASSWLHHEQY

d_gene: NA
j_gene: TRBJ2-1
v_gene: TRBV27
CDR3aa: ASSLPLGEVQF

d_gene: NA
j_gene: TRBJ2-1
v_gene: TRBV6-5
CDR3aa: ASSYTPFSEQF

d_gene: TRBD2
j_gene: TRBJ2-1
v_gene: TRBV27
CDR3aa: ASRPFGLAGEPSDEQF

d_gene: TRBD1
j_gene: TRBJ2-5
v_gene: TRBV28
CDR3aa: ASTPPPRGHQETQY

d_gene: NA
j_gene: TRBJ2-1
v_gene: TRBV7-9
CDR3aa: ASSPTSPKPHEQF

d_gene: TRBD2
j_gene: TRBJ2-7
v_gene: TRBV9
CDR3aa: ASSVTSGAAYEQY

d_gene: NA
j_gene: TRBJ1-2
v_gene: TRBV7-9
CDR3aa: ASGPLGPLNRNDGYT

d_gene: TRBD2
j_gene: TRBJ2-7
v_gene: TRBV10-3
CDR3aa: AISVERESYEQY

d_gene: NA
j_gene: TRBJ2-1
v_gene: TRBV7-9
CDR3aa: ASSHLGGLSYNEQF

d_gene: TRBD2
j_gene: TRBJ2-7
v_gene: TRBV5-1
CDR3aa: ASSFLAGGGYEQY

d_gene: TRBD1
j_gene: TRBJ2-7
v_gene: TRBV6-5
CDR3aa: ASRSGTGFNEQY